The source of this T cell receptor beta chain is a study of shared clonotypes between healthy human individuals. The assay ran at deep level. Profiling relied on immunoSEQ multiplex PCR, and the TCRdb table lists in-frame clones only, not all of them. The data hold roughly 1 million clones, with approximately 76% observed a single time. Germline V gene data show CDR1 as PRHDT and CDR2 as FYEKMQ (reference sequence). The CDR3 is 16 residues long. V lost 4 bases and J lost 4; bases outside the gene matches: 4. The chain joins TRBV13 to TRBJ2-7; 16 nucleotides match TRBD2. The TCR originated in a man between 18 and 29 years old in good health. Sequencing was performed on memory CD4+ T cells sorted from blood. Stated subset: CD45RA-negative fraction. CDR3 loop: CASSSGLAGGEYEQYF. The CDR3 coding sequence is TGTGCCAGCAGCTCGGGACTAGCGGGAGGGGAGTACGAGCAGTACTTC.